Each of the 27 T cell receptor beta chains below was sequenced from the same sample in a study of blood T cell repertoires in COVID-19. Here immunoSEQ multiplex PCR was the method, and the copy in TCRdb shows in-frame clones only, minus some. The data hold approximately 200,000 clones, with 88% observed a single time. Sequences were obtained from PBMCs or T cells enriched from blood (not recorded which). The receptor set was obtained from a woman aged 30 to 39 who had been exposed to COVID-19.

The chain employs TRBV11-2 and TRBJ2-1; 15 nucleotides line up with TRBD2. CDR3 size: 15 residues. Germline CDR1 and CDR2: SGHAT and FQNNGV. Unmatched junction bases numbered 2, after V lost 4 bases and J lost 7 bases. CDR3 sequence: CASSYGTSGRNEQFF. The DNA for the CDR3 is TGTGCCAGCAGCTATGGGACTAGCGGGAGGAATGAGCAGTTCTTC.

J is TRBJ1-1 and V is TRBV5-6; D remains ambiguous. Germline CDR1 and CDR2: SGHDT and YYEEEE. The length of the CDR3 is 11 residues. V shed 0 bases and J shed 11 bases, with 8 bases lying between them. The CDR3 nucleotides are TGTGCCAGCAGCTTGGGGGTGGAGGCTTTCTTT. It yields the protein CASSLGVEAFF.

The rearrangement joins TRBV30 to TRBJ2-3; perhaps TRBD2 as D (5 bases). The CDR3 consists of 13 residues. Germline CDR1 GTSNPN, CDR2 SVGIG (reference sequence). Deletions cut 2 bases from V and 2 bases from J, with 8 bases between. The CDR3 protein is CAWSSGITDTQYF. The CDR3, as DNA: TGTGCCTGGAGTAGCGGTATCACAGATACGCAGTATTTT. The variable domain in full, completed from reference TRBV30 and TRBJ2-3, reads SQTIHQWPATLVQPVGSPLSLECTVEGTSNPNLYWYRQAAGRGLQLLFYSVGIGQISSEVPQNLSASRPQDRQFILSSKKLLLSDSGFYLCAWSSGITDTQYFGPGTRLTVL.

The chain's CDR3 is CASSLLAARNTGELFF. CDR3 in DNA: TGCGCCAGCAGCTTGTTGGCGGCTCGGAACACCGGGGAGCTGTTTTTT. The chain joins TRBV5-1 to TRBJ2-2; no firm D call. The CDR3 covers 16 residues. CDR1 is SGHRS, CDR2 YFSETQ, per germline. Deletions cut 1 base from V and 1 base from J, with 11 bases between. Looking up the rest from reference TRBV5-1 and TRBJ2-2 gives the full variable domain: KAGVTQTPRYLIKTRGQQVTLSCSPISGHRSVSWYQQTPGQGLQFLFEYFSETQRNKGNFPGRFSGRQFSNSRSEMNVSTLELGDSALYLCASSLLAARNTGELFFGEGSRLTVL.

This clone has just one count. The chain combines TRBV11-2 with TRBJ1-1; D is undetermined. CDR3 length: 16 residues. The germline V gene has CDR1 SGHAT and CDR2 FQNNGV. V lost 1 base and J lost 5, with 17 bases in between. CDR3 nucleotide sequence: TGTGCCAGCAGCTTAGGACTCCTTTTAGGTGGGACTGAAGCTTTCTTT. This codes for CASSLGLLLGGTEAFF.

This chain uses TRBV24-1 with TRBJ1-5; 8 nucleotides align to TRBD1. The CDR3 has 16 residues. Germline CDR1 and CDR2: KGHDR and SFDVKD. V gave up 8 bases and J gave up 3 bases; unmatched junction bases: 11. CDR3 sequence: CATTRFRTGPNQPQHF. CDR3 bases: TGTGCCACCACTAGATTCCGGACAGGGCCCAATCAGCCCCAGCATTTT.

This clone was recorded once. The chain employs TRBV25-1 and TRBJ2-1; 12 nucleotides align to TRBD2. After removal of 4 bases from V and 2 bases from J, the junction contained 3 bases not matched to a gene. This CDR3 has 16 residues. Germline V lookup: CDR1 MGHDK, CDR2 SYGVNS. CDR3 loop: CASSGTSGKTYNEQFF. CDR3 nucleotides: TGTGCCAGCAGTGGGACTAGCGGGAAAACCTACAATGAGCAGTTCTTC. Variable domain in full (rest from reference TRBV25-1 and TRBJ2-1): EADIYQTPRYLVIGTGKKITLECSQTMGHDKMYWYQQDPGMELHLIHYSYGVNSTEKGDLSSESTVSRIRTEHFPLTLESARPSHTSQYLCASSGTSGKTYNEQFFGPGTRLTVL.

The rearrangement links TRBV7-8 to TRBJ2-7; 14 nucleotides line up with TRBD2. The V segment lost 2 bases and the J segment 2 bases; nucleotides outside the gene matches: 8. CDR3 size: 18 residues. Germline-derived CDR1 and CDR2 are SGHVS and FQNEAQ. CDR3 sequence reads: CASSLRGLAGEGTYEQYF. CDR3 in DNA: TGTGCCAGCAGCTTAAGGGGACTAGCGGGAGAAGGTACCTACGAGCAGTACTTC. Using reference TRBV7-8 and TRBJ2-7 for the parts outside the CDR3, the full variable domain is GAGVSQSPRYKVAKRGQDVALRCDPISGHVSLFWYQQALGQGPEFLTYFQNEAQLDKSGLPSDRFFAERPEGSVSTLKIQRTQQEDSAVYLCASSLRGLAGEGTYEQYFGPGTRLTVT.

J is TRBJ2-3 and V is TRBV28; 10 nucleotides match TRBD2. J lost 5 bases, V lost 5 bases, and 7 bases had no gene match. Germline V gives CDR1 MDHEN, CDR2 SYDVKM. The CDR3 length is 15 residues. CDR3 residues: CASSPQREGLDTQYF. The CDR3 region has the DNA TGTGCCAGCAGTCCCCAGCGGGAGGGCCTAGATACGCAGTATTTT.

The rearrangement uses TRBV3-1 (or the pseudogene TRBV3-2) and TRBJ1-1; TRBD1 aligns across 8 bases. The J segment lost 1 base and the V segment lost 2 bases, leaving 9 bases of the junction unmatched. The CDR3 spans 17 residues. In germline, CDR1 is LGHDT, CDR2 YNNKEL (reference sequence). CDR3: CASSQSKPGQANTEAFF. The CDR3 DNA reads as TGTGCCAGCAGCCAATCTAAACCGGGACAGGCGAACACTGAAGCTTTCTTT.

This chain uses TRBV19 with TRBJ1-1; 7 bases map to TRBD1. Germline-derived CDR1 and CDR2 are LNHDA and SQIVND (reference sequence). The CDR3 spans 14 residues. Losses at the gene ends were 5 bases for V and 0 bases for J; bases not matched to a gene: 3. The CDR3 here is CASSHRGMNTEAFF. The DNA of the CDR3 is TGTGCCAGTAGTCACAGGGGCATGAACACTGAAGCTTTCTTT.

This clone has just one count. V usage is TRBV11-3 and J usage is TRBJ2-3, with TRBD1 matching 7 bases. Germline assignment: CDR1 SGHNT and CDR2 YENEEA. The CDR3 runs 13 residues. Unmatched junction bases numbered 1, after V lost 3 bases and J lost 4 bases. Here the CDR3 reads CASSFGQADTQYF. The DNA for the CDR3 is TGTGCCAGCAGCTTCGGACAGGCAGATACGCAGTATTTT.

This clone appeared a single time. The chain couples TRBV21-1 to TRBJ2-5; no check of the table's D call, TRBD1, against the DNA was made. TRBV21-1 has pseudogene status. This CDR3 has 15 amino acids. Here the CDR3 reads CASSPQDRAQETQYF. The CDR3 region has the DNA TGTGCCAGCAGCCCCCAAGACAGGGCCCAAGAGACCCAGTACTTC.

This clone was found once. The chain has TRBV28 and TRBJ1-2; 7 bases line up with TRBD1. CDR1 MDHEN and CDR2 SYDVKM come from the germline V gene. V lost 4 bases to trimming and J lost 1 base; unmatched junction nucleotides: 9. The CDR3 consists of 16 residues. The CDR3 spells CASSSFHTGDNYGYTF. The CDR3 DNA sequence: TGTGCCAGCAGTTCGTTCCATACAGGGGATAACTATGGCTACACCTTC.

The chain employs TRBV5-1 and TRBJ1-5, with D possibly TRBD1 on 5 matching bases. Trimming took 3 bases from V and 5 from J, leaving 9 bases between them. The germline V gene encodes CDR1 SGHRS and CDR2 YFSETQ. There are 13 residues in the CDR3. CDR3 coding DNA: TGCGCCAGCAGCTCCGGGGGTGATCAGCCCCAGCATTTT. Translation gives CASSSGGDQPQHF.

The chain recombines TRBV3-1 (or the pseudogene TRBV3-2) with TRBJ2-2; 11 positions agree with TRBD2. The CDR3 consists of 16 residues. J lost 2 bases, V lost 6 bases, and 5 bases had no gene match. Germline V gives CDR1 LGHDT, CDR2 YNNKEL (reference sequence). The CDR3 loop is CASSHGTSGNTGELFF. The CDR3 DNA reads as TGTGCCAGCAGTCATGGGACTAGCGGTAACACCGGGGAGCTGTTTTTT.

This clone was found once. The chain employs TRBV9 and TRBJ1-1; 9 bases map to TRBD1. The CDR3 consists of 16 residues. The junction had 8 bases not matched to a gene; V was cut back by 4 bases and J by 1 base. Germline assignment: CDR1 SGDLS and CDR2 YYNGEE. CDR3 DNA: TGTGCCAGCAGCCCGGGACAGGGAGGGGAGAACACTGAAGCTTTCTTT. Amino acid sequence: CASSPGQGGENTEAFF. The full variable domain, in which reference TRBV9 and TRBJ1-1 provide the parts outside the CDR3, is DSGVTQTPKHLITATGQRVTLRCSPRSGDLSVYWYQQSLDQGLQFLIQYYNGEERAKGNILERFSAQQFPDLHSELNLSSLELGDSALYFCASSPGQGGENTEAFFGQGTRLTVV.

This clone was seen a single time. The chain employs TRBV7-9 and TRBJ2-1, with a possible D match to TRBD2 (6 bases). Trimming stripped 5 bases from V and 15 bases from J, with 11 bases between. CDR3 length equals 10 residues. CDR1 SEHNR and CDR2 FQNEAQ come from the germline V gene (reference sequence). CDR3 in DNA: TGTGCCAGCAGCAACGGGACTCCGTTCTTC. Translated, it gives CASSNGTPFF.

The chain joins TRBV24-1 to TRBJ2-5; D is perhaps TRBD1 (5 bases). Germline loops: CDR1 KGHDR, CDR2 SFDVKD. V gave up 2 bases and J gave up 5 bases, with 14 bases separating them. The CDR3 spans 15 residues. The CDR3 is CATSDSRVKGETQYF. In DNA, the CDR3 is TGTGCCACCAGTGATTCCCGGGTAAAGGGGGAGACCCAGTACTTC.

The V and J genes are TRBV5-1 and TRBJ2-5; 13 bases line up with TRBD2. This CDR3 region has 18 residues. V was pared by 2 bases and J by 2 bases, with 9 bases of the junction left unmatched. From germline, CDR1 is SGHRS and CDR2 YFSETQ. CDR3 protein: CASSLGTSGVLSQETQYF. CDR3 sequence (DNA): TGCGCCAGCAGCTTAGGGACTAGCGGGGTCCTATCACAAGAGACCCAGTACTTC.

V is TRBV19 and J is TRBJ2-7, with TRBD2 identical over 13 bases. Germline lookup yields CDR1 LNHDA and CDR2 SQIVND (reference sequence). This CDR3 contains 16 residues. Losses at the gene ends were 5 bases for V and 5 bases for J; bases not matched to a gene: 9. In nucleotides, the CDR3 is TGTGCCAGTAGTCCCCGGACTAGCGGGAGAAGAGACGAGCAGTACTTC. Protein: CASSPRTSGRRDEQYF.

V and J are TRBV14 and TRBJ2-3; D possibly corresponds to TRBD1 (5 bases). The CDR3 loop spans 14 amino acids. The germline V gene encodes CDR1 SGHDN and CDR2 FVKESK. Trimming pared 5 bases from V and 2 bases from J, leaving 11 bases between. Here the CDR3 reads CASSDRFHTDTQYF. The CDR3 region has the DNA TGTGCCAGCAGCGACAGATTCCACACAGATACGCAGTATTTT.

The chain joins TRBV18 to TRBJ2-1; 14 positions match TRBD2. The CDR3 is made up of 16 amino acids. Germline V gene sequence: CDR1 KGHSH, CDR2 LQKENI. V lost 3 bases, J lost 8 bases, and 6 bases stayed unmatched. The CDR3 sequence is CASSPSGLAGVDEQFF. Written as DNA, the CDR3 is TGTGCCAGCTCACCGTCGGGACTAGCGGGAGTGGATGAGCAGTTCTTC.

The V gene is TRBV27, the J gene TRBJ1-1; 7 bases align to TRBD1. The CDR3 extends over 13 amino acids. V was clipped by 6 bases and J by 6 bases; unmatched bases: 7. Germline V gene sequence: CDR1 MNHEY, CDR2 SMNVEV (reference sequence). The DNA of the CDR3 is TGTGCCAGCAGACTTTCCGGGACAGCTGAAGCTTTCTTT. It encodes CASRLSGTAEAFF.

V gene TRBV5-4 combines with J gene TRBJ2-4, with 12 nucleotides matching TRBD1. The J segment lost 6 bases and the V segment lost 3 bases, leaving 7 bases of the junction unmatched. CDR3 length: 16 amino acids. Germline CDR1 and CDR2: SGHNT and YYREEE (reference sequence). In nucleotides, the CDR3 is TGTGCCAGCAGCTCCGGGACAGGGGGCTTGGGAAACATTCAGTACTTC. Protein: CASSSGTGGLGNIQYF.

V usage is TRBV10-3 and J usage is TRBJ2-7; 11 positions match TRBD1. This CDR3 contains 16 residues. After removal of 4 bases from V and 4 bases from J, the junction contained 9 bases not matched to a gene. Germline V gene lookup returns CDR1 ENHRY and CDR2 SYGVKD. CDR3 sequence (DNA): TGTGCCATCAGTGGAAGGGGGGACAGGGGGAATTACGAGCAGTACTTC. Amino acids: CAISGRGDRGNYEQYF.

The chain combines TRBV4-1 with TRBJ1-4; possibly TRBD1 for D (5 bases). Trimming left V 1 base short and J 6 bases short, with 15 bases between. The germline gives CDR1 MGHRA, CDR2 YSYEKL. CDR3 length: 16 amino acids. The CDR3 loop is CASSQVRASGDEKLFF. As DNA, the CDR3 is TGCGCCAGCAGCCAAGTTAGGGCGTCGGGGGATGAAAAACTGTTTTTT.